This T cell receptor beta chain was sequenced during a study of T cell responses to AZD1222 COVID-19 vaccine. Study overall: Pooling of second doses given at about 4 or about 12 weeks was done. Study-wide results and limits: Clonal diversity may have been underestimated, and the donors were mostly white British, with more females than males. With dominance at 160-218 and 743-854, vaccine-associated CD4 TCRs spanned spike. Seropositive AZD1222 recipients at baseline numbered only 6 or 7.

The protocol was immunoSEQ multiplex PCR, while the TCRdb copy is restricted to in-frame clones and leaves out a portion. The table includes 110,000 to 150,000 clones, about 91% detected once. This clone has just one count. Its specificity is unknown. Source: peripheral blood, taken on day 0 of AZD1222 vaccination. The TCR was taken from an adult in good health.

The CDR3 DNA reads TGTGCCAGCAGCTTATTACGGGAGACCCAGTACTTC. It translates to CASSLLRETQYF. The chain is built from TRBV7-2 and TRBJ2-5; D gene ambiguous. The CDR3 contains 12 residues. The germline V and J ends were trimmed by 2 bases and 5 bases, with 6 bases remaining between them. The V gene's germline CDR1 is SGHTA and CDR2 FQGNSA.